One sample yielded the 19 T cell receptor beta chains listed below, sequenced in a study of metastatic and nonmetastatic thyroid tumors. TCRdb re-analyzed the PCR reads through MiXCR. The table includes around 2,000 clones, roughly a tenth detected once. None of the patients had undergone any treatment ahead of thyroid surgery. Sequences were obtained from tumor tissue. Source of these receptors: a female donor with papillary thyroid cancer or a benign thyroid nodule (not recorded which). Some clones in this sample may be carry-over from other donors' samples.

By share of the sample, this clone is medium-sized. This rearrangement joins TRBV27 to TRBJ2-5; TRBD1 is a possible D gene (7 bases). The length of the CDR3 is 15 residues. Per the germline V gene, CDR1 is MNHEY and CDR2 is SMNVEV (reference sequence). Trimming stripped 3 bases from V and 1 base from J, with 12 bases between. The CDR3 nucleotides are TGTGCCAGCAGTTTTGGGCAGGGGGGCCAAGAGACCCAGTACTTC. Its protein is CASSFGQGGQETQYF.

This clone was detected many times. J is TRBJ2-5 and V is TRBV5-6; TRBD2 might be the D (5 bases). V gave up 0 bases and J gave up 4 bases, with 10 bases separating them. CDR1 is SGHDT and CDR2 is YYEEEE in the germline V gene. The CDR3 runs 14 residues. Written as DNA, the CDR3 is TGTGCCAGCAGCTTGGCCGGAGGCTCAGAGACCCAGTACTTC. It yields the protein CASSLAGGSETQYF.

The chain has TRBV4-2 and TRBJ2-7, with 12 bases that match TRBD1. CDR3 length: 17 residues. The ends lost 2 bases at V and 4 bases at J; junction bases unmatched: 9. The germline gives CDR1 LGHNA, CDR2 YNFKEQ. CDR3 protein: CASSQIRDRGRDYEQYF. DNA of the CDR3: TGTGCCAGCAGCCAAATCCGGGACAGGGGGCGGGATTACGAGCAGTACTTC.

This clone was picked up many times. V is TRBV29-1 and J is TRBJ2-7; 7 nucleotides match TRBD1. CDR1 is SQVTM and CDR2 is ANQGSEA in the germline V gene. The CDR3 runs to 13 residues. V shed 7 bases, J shed 4 bases, and the junction held 10 bases outside the gene matches. CDR3 loop: CSARDRVHYEQYF. CDR3 nucleotides: TGCAGCGCCCGAGACAGGGTTCATTACGAGCAGTACTTC.

This clone counts as medium-sized. This CDR3 reads CATSGRDVYGYTF. CDR3 DNA: TGTGCCACCAGTGGTCGGGATGTGTATGGCTACACCTTC. The chain is built from TRBV24-1 and TRBJ1-2; D call uncertain. The CDR3 is 13 amino acids. CDR1 is KGHDR and CDR2 is SFDVKD in the germline V gene. Trimming stripped 5 bases from V and 5 bases from J, with 11 bases between.

This clone is medium-sized within its sample. This chain connects TRBV6-1 to TRBJ2-4; perhaps TRBD1 as D (6 bases). The length of the CDR3 is 15 residues. The V gene's germline CDR1 is MNHNS and CDR2 SASEGT. V lost 7 bases and J 5 bases, leaving 18 bases between the germline ends. The DNA of the CDR3 is TGTGCCAGCATGAAAAGGATTTACAGGGAAAACATTCAGTACTTC. Its protein is CASMKRIYRENIQYF.

This clone is termed medium-sized. CDR3 nucleotide sequence: TGTGCTAGTGGTTTTGGACCCGGGACTAGCGGGAGGGCCTCCGGGGAGCTGTTTTTT. Protein product: CASGFGPGTSGRASGELFF. The chain recombines TRBV12-5 with TRBJ2-2, with 16 bases that match TRBD2. The CDR3 runs to 19 residues. Germline CDR1 LGHNT, CDR2 FRNRAP. Losses at the gene ends were 3 bases for V and 6 bases for J; bases not matched to a gene: 10.

This clone has a count of ten or more. This sequence joins TRBV3-1 and TRBJ2-1; no firm D call. This CDR3 region has 13 residues. The V and J ends lost 2 bases and 5 bases respectively, with 7 bases between them. The germline gives CDR1 LGHDT, CDR2 YNNKEL (reference sequence). CDR3 residues: CASSQSADNEQFF. The CDR3 DNA reads as TGTGCCAGCAGCCAATCGGCGGACAATGAGCAGTTCTTC.

This clone is labeled as medium-sized. The genes are TRBV2 and TRBJ2-5, with 9 bases lining up with TRBD1. CDR1 SNHLY and CDR2 FYNNEI come from the germline V gene. J lost 5 bases, V lost 8 bases, and 9 bases had no gene match. The CDR3 covers 14 residues. This chain's CDR3 is CASAATGGVETQYF. DNA for the CDR3: TGTGCCAGCGCCGCCACAGGGGGCGTGGAGACCCAGTACTTC.

In this sample, this clone turned up many times. V and J are TRBV20-1 and TRBJ2-5; 7 bases map to TRBD1. Germline CDR1 reads DFQATT; CDR2 reads SNEGSKA (reference sequence). The CDR3 is 13 amino acids. The ends lost 5 bases at V and 3 bases at J; junction bases unmatched: 6. This CDR3 is CSALDRNKETQYF. The CDR3 DNA follows: TGCAGTGCTTTGGACAGGAATAAAGAGACCCAGTACTTC.

This clone is medium-sized (0.01 to 0.1%) in the sample. The chain joins TRBV12-3 or TRBV12-4 to TRBJ1-1; D perhaps matches TRBD1 (5 bases). Trimming took 6 bases from V and 2 from J, leaving 10 bases between them. This CDR3 is built from 13 residues. CDR3 residues: CASRGVSNTEAFF. CDR3 bases: TGTGCCAGCAGGGGGGTGTCAAACACTGAAGCTTTCTTT.

In this sample, this clone is medium-sized (0.01 to 0.1%). V usage is TRBV9 and J usage is TRBJ2-1; 9 bases are a match to TRBD1. The V gene end was trimmed by 0 bases and the J gene end by 7 bases; junction bases not matched to a gene: 5. Germline-derived CDR1 and CDR2 are SGDLS and YYNGEE. The CDR3 is 15 amino acids. In DNA, the CDR3 is TGTGCCAGCAGCGTAGAGGGACAGGGTGGGAATGAGCAGTTCTTC. This encodes CASSVEGQGGNEQFF. Filled out from reference TRBV9 and TRBJ2-1, the complete variable domain reads DSGVTQTPKHLITATGQRVTLRCSPRSGDLSVYWYQQSLDQGLQFLIQYYNGEERAKGNILERFSAQQFPDLHSELNLSSLELGDSALYFCASSVEGQGGNEQFFGPGTRLTVL.

This clone was counted ten times or more. The rearrangement links TRBV7-6 to TRBJ2-1; no clear D gene. Trimming shortened V by 6 bases and J by 0 bases, and 12 bases separated the two germline ends. Per germline, CDR1 SGHVS and CDR2 FNYEAQ. CDR3 length equals 15 residues. The CDR3: CASSQSVSSYNEQFF. As DNA, the CDR3 is TGTGCCAGCAGTCAAAGCGTGAGCTCCTACAATGAGCAGTTCTTC.

The J gene is TRBJ1-2, the V gene TRBV5-1; 7 positions match TRBD1. The CDR3 totals 19 residues. Losses at the gene ends were 4 bases for V and 0 bases for J; bases not matched to a gene: 18. Germline assignment: CDR1 SGHRS and CDR2 YFSETQ. CDR3 in amino acids: CASSHTPNAGQLTNYGYTF. The CDR3 DNA follows: TGCGCCAGCAGCCACACTCCAAACGCGGGACAGCTAACTAACTATGGCTACACCTTC.

The genes are TRBV5-6 and TRBJ1-3; perhaps TRBD1 as D (6 bases). Trimming pared 0 bases from V and 8 bases from J, leaving 15 bases between. This CDR3 has 15 amino acids. Germline V lookup: CDR1 SGHDT, CDR2 YYEEEE. CDR3 sequence reads: CASSLAGGARDTIYF. CDR3 coding DNA: TGTGCCAGCAGCTTGGCCGGGGGGGCCAGGGACACCATATATTTT.

This chain connects TRBV4-1 to TRBJ2-7; 7 bases align to TRBD1. The CDR3 runs 15 residues. V was pared by 3 bases and J by 0 bases, with 5 bases of the junction left unmatched. Per germline, CDR1 MGHRA and CDR2 YSYEKL. The CDR3 nucleotides are TGCGCCAGCAGCCAGAGCAGGGGGAGCTCCTACGAGCAGTACTTC. It specifies CASSQSRGSSYEQYF.

By proportion, this clone is medium-sized. This chain uses TRBV6-5 with TRBJ1-4; possible D gene TRBD1, 5 bases. With 0 bases removed from V and 7 bases from J, the gap between germline ends came to 9 bases. The CDR3 length is 14 residues. CDR1 is MNHEY, CDR2 SVGAGI, per germline. CDR3 DNA sequence: TGTGCCAGCAGTTACTCCAGGGCGAGTGAAAAACTGTTTTTT. Translating it yields CASSYSRASEKLFF.

By share, this clone ranks as medium-sized. The rearrangement joins TRBV12-3 or TRBV12-4 to TRBJ1-2; D is perhaps TRBD1 (6 bases). The ends were cut back, 8 bases at V and 2 bases at J, with 12 bases in the middle. The CDR3 sequence is 13 residues long. CDR3: CASGRGGNYGYTF. The CDR3 region has the DNA TGTGCCAGCGGGAGGGGGGGAAACTATGGCTACACCTTC.

In this sample, this clone turned up many times. This chain connects TRBV3-1 to TRBJ1-6; 9 positions agree with TRBD1. The CDR3 sequence is 14 residues long. The germline V gene has CDR1 LGHDT and CDR2 YNNKEL (reference sequence). The ends lost 3 bases at V and 8 bases at J; junction bases unmatched: 2. CDR3 residues: CASSQGQGDSPLHF. The DNA for the CDR3 is TGTGCCAGCAGCCAGGGACAGGGAGATTCACCCCTCCACTTT.